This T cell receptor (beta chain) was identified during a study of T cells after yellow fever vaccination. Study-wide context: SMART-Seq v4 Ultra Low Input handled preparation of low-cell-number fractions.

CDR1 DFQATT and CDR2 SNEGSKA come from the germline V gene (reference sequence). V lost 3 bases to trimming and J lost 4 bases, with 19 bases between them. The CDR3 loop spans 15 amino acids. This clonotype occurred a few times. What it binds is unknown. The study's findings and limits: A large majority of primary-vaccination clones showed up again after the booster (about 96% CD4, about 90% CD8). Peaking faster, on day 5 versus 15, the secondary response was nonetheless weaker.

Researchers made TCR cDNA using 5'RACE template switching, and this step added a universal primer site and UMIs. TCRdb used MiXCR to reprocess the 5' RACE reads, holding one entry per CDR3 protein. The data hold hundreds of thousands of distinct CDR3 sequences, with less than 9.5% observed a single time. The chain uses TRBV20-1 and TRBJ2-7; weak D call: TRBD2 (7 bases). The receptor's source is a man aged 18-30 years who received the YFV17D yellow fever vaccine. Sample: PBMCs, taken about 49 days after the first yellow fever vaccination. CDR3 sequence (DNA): TGCAGTGCTAGTTACCTTCCGCGGGGGACATACGAGCAGTACTTC. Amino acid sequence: CSASYLPRGTYEQYF.